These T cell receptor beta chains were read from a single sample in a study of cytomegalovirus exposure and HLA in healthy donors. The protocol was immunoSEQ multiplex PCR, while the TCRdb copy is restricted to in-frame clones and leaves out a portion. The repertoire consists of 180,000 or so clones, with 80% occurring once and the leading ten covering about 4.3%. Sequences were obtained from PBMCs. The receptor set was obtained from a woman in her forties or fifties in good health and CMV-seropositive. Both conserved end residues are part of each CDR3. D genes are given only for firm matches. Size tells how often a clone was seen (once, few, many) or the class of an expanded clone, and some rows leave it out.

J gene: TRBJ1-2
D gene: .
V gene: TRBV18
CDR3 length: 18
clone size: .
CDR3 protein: CASSPNSPSGHNNYGYTF
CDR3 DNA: TGTGCCAGCTCACCAAACTCACCCTCCGGACACAATAACTATGGCTACACCTTC

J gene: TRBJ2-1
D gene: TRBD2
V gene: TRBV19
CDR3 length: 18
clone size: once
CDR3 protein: CASSIGRLAGGPSGEQFF
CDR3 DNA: TGTGCCAGTAGTATAGGGCGACTAGCGGGAGGGCCTTCAGGTGAGCAGTTCTTC

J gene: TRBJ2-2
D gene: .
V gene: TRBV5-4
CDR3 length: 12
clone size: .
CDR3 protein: CASALTGGELFF
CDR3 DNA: TGTGCCAGCGCCCTTACCGGCGGGGAGCTGTTTTTT

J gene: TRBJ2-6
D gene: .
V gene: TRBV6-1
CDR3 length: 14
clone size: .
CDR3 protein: CASSEADGANVLTF
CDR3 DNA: TGTGCCAGCAGTGAGGCAGATGGGGCCAACGTCCTGACTTTC

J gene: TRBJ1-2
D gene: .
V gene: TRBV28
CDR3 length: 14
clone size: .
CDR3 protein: CASGSNTGTYGYTF
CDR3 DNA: TGTGCCAGCGGGTCCAACACAGGGACCTATGGCTACACCTTC

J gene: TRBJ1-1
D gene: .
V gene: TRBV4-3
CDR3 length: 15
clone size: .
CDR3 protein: CASSPSREMNTEAFF
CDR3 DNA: TGCGCCAGCAGCCCCAGCCGGGAGATGAACACTGAAGCTTTCTTT

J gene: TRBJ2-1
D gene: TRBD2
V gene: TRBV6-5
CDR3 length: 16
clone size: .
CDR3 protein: CASSYSLAGGVNEQFF
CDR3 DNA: TGTGCCAGCAGTTACTCGCTAGCGGGAGGTGTCAATGAGCAGTTCTTC

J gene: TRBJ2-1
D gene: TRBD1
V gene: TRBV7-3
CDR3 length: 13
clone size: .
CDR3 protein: CASSFSLGTGVLF
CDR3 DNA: TGTGCCAGCAGTTTTTCTCTCGGGACAGGGGTTCTCTTC

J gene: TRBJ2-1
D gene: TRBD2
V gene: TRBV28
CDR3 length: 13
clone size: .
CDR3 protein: CASSPSPSGKQFF
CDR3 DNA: TGTGCCAGCAGTCCTTCCCCTAGCGGAAAGCAGTTCTTC

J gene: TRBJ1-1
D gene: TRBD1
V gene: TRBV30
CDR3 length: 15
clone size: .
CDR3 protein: CAWSPDRGRDTEAFF
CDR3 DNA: TGTGCCTGGAGTCCTGACAGGGGGCGGGACACTGAAGCTTTCTTT